This is a list of T cell receptor beta chains from one sample in a study of cytomegalovirus exposure and HLA in healthy donors. Here immunoSEQ multiplex PCR was the method, and the copy in TCRdb shows in-frame clones only, minus some. The sample gives roughly 180,000 clones, over 65% of which show up once; about 3.8% is in the top ten. Material: PBMCs. The source is a woman aged 55-69 years in good health and CMV-seropositive. CDR3s include the opening cysteine and the closing phenylalanine or tryptophan. D genes are given only for firm matches. Size values are once, few and many counts, or a class for expanded clones, and some rows have none.

v_call	clone_size	j_call	d_call	cdr3_aa	cdr3_nt
TRBV28	NA	TRBJ1-4	NA	CASSRGTFNEKLFF	TGTGCCAGCAGCCGAGGGACTTTTAATGAAAAACTGTTTTTT
TRBV5-1	few	TRBJ2-7	TRBD1	CASSLQGAGYEQYF	TGCGCCAGCAGCTTACAGGGGGCTGGGTACGAGCAGTACTTC
TRBV25-1	few	TRBJ2-3	NA	CASSVGGGTDTQYF	TGTGCCAGCAGCGTAGGAGGTGGGACAGATACGCAGTATTTT
TRBV27	once	TRBJ2-3	TRBD1	CASIKHRGADTQYF	TGTGCCAGCATTAAACACAGGGGCGCAGATACGCAGTATTTT
TRBV27	NA	TRBJ2-1	TRBD2	CASSLRLAGARYNEQFF	TGTGCCAGCAGTTTAAGGCTAGCGGGAGCGCGCTACAATGAGCAGTTCTTC
TRBV4-3	NA	TRBJ2-1	TRBD2	CASSQDLLAGRNEQFF	TGCGCCAGCAGCCAAGATCTGCTAGCGGGGCGCAATGAGCAGTTCTTC
TRBV28	NA	TRBJ1-6	NA	CALKEAVNSPLHF	TGTGCCCTTAAGGAGGCAGTTAATTCACCCCTCCACTTT
TRBV4-2	NA	TRBJ2-7	TRBD2	CASSQDRGGRYEQYF	TGTGCCAGCAGCCAAGATCGGGGCGGGAGGTACGAGCAGTACTTC
TRBV10-3	few	TRBJ1-5	TRBD1	CAISGGTGGADQPQHF	TGTGCCATCAGCGGAGGGACAGGGGGCGCGGATCAGCCCCAGCATTTT
TRBV5-1	NA	TRBJ1-1	NA	CASSLGDNTEAFF	TGCGCCAGCAGCTTGGGAGATAACACTGAAGCTTTCTTT
TRBV2	NA	TRBJ1-6	TRBD1	CASRAGQGIESYNSPLHF	TGTGCCAGCAGAGCGGGACAGGGGATAGAGTCCTATAATTCACCCCTCCACTTT
TRBV30	NA	TRBJ1-2	TRBD1	CAWSVRQGLYGYTF	TGTGCCTGGAGTGTACGACAGGGTTTATATGGCTACACCTTC
TRBV18	NA	TRBJ2-7	TRBD1	CASSPRQGTYEQYF	TGTGCCAGCTCACCACGACAGGGGACTTACGAGCAGTACTTC
TRBV7-3	NA	TRBJ2-7	TRBD1	CASSLNRGDEQYF	TGTGCCAGCAGCTTAAACAGGGGGGACGAGCAGTACTTC
TRBV10-3	NA	TRBJ1-2	TRBD1	CAITPDRENYGYTF	TGTGCCATCACCCCCGACAGGGAGAACTATGGCTACACCTTC
TRBV4-1	NA	TRBJ2-3	TRBD2	CASSDTGGSTDTQYF	TGCGCCAGCAGCGATACGGGAGGCTCCACAGATACGCAGTATTTT
TRBV5-1	NA	TRBJ2-2	NA	CASSLRDTYTGELFF	TGCGCCAGCAGCTTACGGGACACTTACACCGGGGAGCTGTTTTTT
TRBV14	NA	TRBJ2-2	NA	CASSQDPPLELFF	TGTGCCAGCAGCCAAGATCCCCCTTTAGAGCTGTTTTTT
TRBV6-1	NA	TRBJ2-3	NA	CASTQQGWGTDTQYF	TGTGCCAGCACCCAACAGGGATGGGGCACAGATACGCAGTATTTT
TRBV5-5	NA	TRBJ2-3	TRBD2	CASSSGTSGRNTDTQYF	TGTGCCAGCAGCTCTGGGACTAGCGGGAGAAATACAGATACGCAGTATTTT
TRBV6-5	NA	TRBJ2-2	TRBD1	CASSFTGTGVTGELFF	TGTGCCAGCAGTTTCACCGGGACAGGGGTCACCGGGGAGCTGTTTTTT
TRBV29-1	few	TRBJ1-1	TRBD1	CSVESLTGAPNTEAFF	TGCAGCGTTGAATCTCTGACAGGGGCTCCTAACACTGAAGCTTTCTTT
TRBV7-6	few	TRBJ1-2	NA	CASSLSGIGYTF	TGTGCCAGCAGCTTAAGCGGGATTGGCTACACCTTC
TRBV20-1	NA	TRBJ2-1	NA	CSALIAPEQFF	TGCAGTGCTCTCATAGCCCCTGAGCAGTTCTTC
TRBV19	once	TRBJ2-7	NA	CASSTGRYEQYF	TGTGCCAGTAGCACAGGGCGGTACGAGCAGTACTTC
TRBV6-5	once	TRBJ2-3	NA	CASSLTARPGDTQYF	TGTGCCAGCAGCCTGACCGCCCGCCCCGGGGATACGCAGTATTTT
TRBV1	NA	TRBJ1-2	NA	CTSSQDIWSPLGGYTF	TGCACCAGCAGCCAAGATATCTGGAGTCCCTTAGGTGGCTACACCTTC
TRBV19	few	TRBJ1-2	NA	CASSSRERGYTF	TGTGCCAGTAGTTCCCGGGAGCGAGGCTACACCTTC
TRBV5-1	NA	TRBJ2-5	NA	CASSLSTGTQETQYF	TGCGCCAGCAGCTTAAGTACAGGAACCCAAGAGACCCAGTACTTC
TRBV28	NA	TRBJ1-1	TRBD1	CASRPSSGQGLTNTEAFF	TGTGCCAGCAGGCCAAGCTCGGGACAGGGACTAACCAACACTGAAGCTTTCTTT
TRBV2	NA	TRBJ1-1	NA	CASSVYMNTEAFF	TGTGCCAGCAGTGTATATATGAACACTGAAGCTTTCTTT
TRBV6-1	NA	TRBJ2-7	TRBD1	CASSDGQGHEQYF	TGTGCCAGCAGTGACGGACAGGGCCACGAGCAGTACTTC
TRBV6-1	NA	TRBJ1-2	TRBD1	CASSEFNRGLVGYTF	TGTGCCAGCAGTGAGTTTAACAGGGGTCTCGTCGGCTACACCTTC
TRBV28	NA	TRBJ1-6	TRBD1	CASSPRTGWISPLHF	TGTGCCAGCAGCCCGCGGACAGGGTGGATCTCACCCCTCCACTTT
TRBV5-4	once	TRBJ2-3	TRBD2	CASSPPGTSKYTQYF	TGTGCCAGCAGCCCCCCCGGGACTAGCAAATATACGCAGTATTTT
TRBV9	few	TRBJ1-1	TRBD1	CASSVSGQGETEAFF	TGTGCCAGCAGCGTATCCGGACAGGGTGAAACTGAAGCTTTCTTT
TRBV6-5	NA	TRBJ1-2	TRBD1	CASSWDRYYGYTF	TGTGCCAGCAGTTGGGACAGGTACTATGGCTACACCTTC
TRBV28	NA	TRBJ2-7	NA	CASRIRGGGLGEQYF	TGTGCCAGCAGAATCCGAGGGGGGGGGTTAGGCGAGCAGTACTTC
TRBV18	NA	TRBJ2-5	NA	CASSLAGNGETQYF	TGTGCCAGCTCACTCGCCGGGAATGGAGAGACCCAGTACTTC
TRBV27	NA	TRBJ1-2	TRBD1	CASSLSTGVNGYTF	TGTGCCAGCAGCTTATCGACAGGGGTTAATGGCTACACCTTC
TRBV19	once	TRBJ2-1	TRBD1	CASSMGDRGNDNEQFF	TGTGCCAGTAGTATGGGGGACAGGGGGAATGACAATGAGCAGTTCTTC
TRBV9	once	TRBJ1-2	NA	CASSASGYGYTF	TGTGCCAGCTCCGCTTCGGGGTATGGCTACACCTTC
TRBV2	NA	TRBJ2-3	TRBD2	CASSEEVAGKLDTQYF	TGTGCCAGCAGTGAAGAGGTAGCGGGGAAGCTGGATACGCAGTATTTT
TRBV11-2	NA	TRBJ2-1	NA	CASSLEGASAGSNEQFF	TGTGCCAGCAGCTTAGAAGGGGCTAGCGCCGGATCCAATGAGCAGTTCTTC